These 5 T cell receptor beta chains were sequenced from one sample in a study of regulatory T cells in long-lasting Graves disease. Building of the TCR beta libraries involved iRepertoire HTBI primers and Arm-PCR of CDR3 regions. Each CDR3 protein is one row after TCRdb ran MiXCR on the multiplex PCR reads. The data show approximately 380,000 distinct CDR3 sequences, about 20% seen once. Time point of the sample: persistent/refractory GD, antithyroid drugs over 5 years with positive TRAb. Generation of the TCR library employed RNA extracted from PBMCs. Here the sequenced sample was peripheral blood mononuclear cells (PBMCs), taken when the disease was refractory, from a patient treated with antithyroid drugs. The source of these receptors is a female donor with Graves disease.

The rearrangement links TRBV20-1 to TRBJ2-5; D is ambiguous. The CDR3 runs 13 residues. V shed 3 bases and J shed 1 base, with 9 bases lying between them. Germline V gene lookup returns CDR1 DFQATT and CDR2 SNEGSKA (reference sequence). The CDR3 region has the DNA TGCAGTGCTAGTCCAGGTCGCCAAGAGACCCAGTACTTC. Encoded protein: CSASPGRQETQYF.

Ten or more counts support this clonotype. V is TRBV6-2 or TRBV6-3 and J is TRBJ2-7; 7 bases are shared with TRBD1. The CDR3 totals 14 residues. J lost 3 bases, V lost 6 bases, and 8 bases had no gene match. From germline, CDR1 is MNHEY and CDR2 SVGEGT. The CDR3 bases are TGTGCCAGCAGAACTACAGGGGTCTACTACGAGCAGTACTTC. Translated: CASRTTGVYYEQYF.

This chain links TRBV7-9 with TRBJ1-1; perhaps TRBD1 as D (5 bases). In germline, CDR1 is SEHNR, CDR2 FQNEAQ (reference sequence). V was cut by 9 bases and J by 1 base, with 15 bases left in between. The CDR3 runs to 14 residues. This CDR3 is CASSPGGKNTEAFF. CDR3 coding DNA: TGTGCCAGTTCCCCCGGGGGGAAGAACACTGAAGCTTTCTTT.

This clonotype showed up many times. The CDR3 reads CASSDGGQGGYEQYF. The CDR3 DNA is TGTGCCAGCAGTGATGGTGGACAGGGTGGATACGAGCAGTACTTC. This chain connects TRBV2 to TRBJ2-7; TRBD1 matches 8 bases. CDR3 length: 15 amino acids. V was pared by 3 bases and J by 4 bases, with 8 bases of the junction left unmatched. Germline values: CDR1 SNHLY, CDR2 FYNNEI. Full variable domain (remainder filled in from reference TRBV2 and TRBJ2-7): EPEVTQTPSHQVTQMGQEVILRCVPISNHLYFYWYRQILGQKVEFLVSFYNNEISEKSEIFDDQFSVERPDGSNFTLKIRSTKLEDSAMYFCASSDGGQGGYEQYFGPGTRLTVT.

This clonotype has a handful of counts. V gene TRBV7-9 combines with J gene TRBJ2-7; possibly TRBD2 for D (5 bases). CDR1 and CDR2 (germline): SEHNR, FQNEAQ (reference sequence). The CDR3 is 15 residues long. Trimming took off 5 bases at V and 7 bases at J, with 21 bases between the two ends. CDR3 in amino acids: CASSLSGARGEEQYF. DNA of the CDR3: TGTGCCAGCAGCCTGTCAGGCGCTCGGGGTGAAGAGCAGTACTTC.